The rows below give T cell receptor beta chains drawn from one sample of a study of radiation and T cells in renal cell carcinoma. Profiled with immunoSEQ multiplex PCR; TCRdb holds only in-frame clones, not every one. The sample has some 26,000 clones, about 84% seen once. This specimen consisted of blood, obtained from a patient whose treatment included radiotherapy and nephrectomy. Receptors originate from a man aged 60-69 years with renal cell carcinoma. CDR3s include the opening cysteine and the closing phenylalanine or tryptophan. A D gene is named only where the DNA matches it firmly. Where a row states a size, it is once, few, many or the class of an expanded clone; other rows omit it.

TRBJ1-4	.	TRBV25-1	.	TGTGCCAGCAGTGAGGCCTCAACTAATGAAAAACTGTTTTTT	CASSEASTNEKLFF
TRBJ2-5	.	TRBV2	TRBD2	TGTGCCACTTCGCCGGGACTAGCCGTGAAGACCCAGTACTTC	CATSPGLAVKTQYF
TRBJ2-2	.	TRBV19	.	TGTGCCAGTAGTACCCGGACAGGGGAGCTGTTTTTT	CASSTRTGELFF
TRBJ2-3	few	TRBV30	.	TGTGCCTGGAGTTCGGACTACACAGATACGCAGTATTTT	CAWSSDYTDTQYF
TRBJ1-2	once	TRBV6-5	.	TGTGCCAGCAGTTACTCCTCGGGGGGCTTGGGCTATGGCTACACCTTC	CASSYSSGGLGYGYTF
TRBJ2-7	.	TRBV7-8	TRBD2	TGTGCCAGCAGCTTAGTCCCAGCGGGGAACTCCTACGAGCAGTACTTC	CASSLVPAGNSYEQYF
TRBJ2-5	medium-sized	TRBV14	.	TGTGCCAGCAGCCAACAGGGTACCCAGTACTTC	CASSQQGTQYF
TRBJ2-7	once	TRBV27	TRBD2	TGTGCCAGCAGTTTGGGTCCGGGAGGGGAGCAGTACTTC	CASSLGPGGEQYF
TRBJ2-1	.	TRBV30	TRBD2	TGTGCCTCCGAGCTAGCGGGAGCCAAAAATGAGCAGTTCTTC	CASELAGAKNEQFF
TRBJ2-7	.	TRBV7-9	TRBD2	TGTGCCAGCAGCGGCGGGACTAGCGGACCAACTGCTCGTTACGAGCAGTACTTC	CASSGGTSGPTARYEQYF
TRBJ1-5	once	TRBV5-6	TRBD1	TGTGCCAGCAGTTCGAATCCGGGACAGTGGGGTCAGCCCCAGCATTTT	CASSSNPGQWGQPQHF
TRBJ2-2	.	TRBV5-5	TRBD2	TGTGCCAGCAGCTTGGGGACTAGATACACCGGGGAGCTGTTTTTT	CASSLGTRYTGELFF
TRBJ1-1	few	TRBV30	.	TGTGCCTGGAGTCCCCAGGGGATGACGGAATGGACTGAAGCTTTCTTT	CAWSPQGMTEWTEAFF
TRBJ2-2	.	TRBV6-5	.	TGTGCCAGCACCCCCCTGAGGGAGCTGTTTTTT	CASTPLRELFF
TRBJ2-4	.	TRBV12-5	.	TGTGCTAGTGGTTCCCAGAGCGAAGCCAAAAACATTCAGTACTTC	CASGSQSEAKNIQYF
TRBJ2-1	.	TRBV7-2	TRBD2	TGTGCCAGCAGCTTGGAACTCTACGCGGGAGGGCTCTCCTACAATGAGCAGTTCTTC	CASSLELYAGGLSYNEQFF
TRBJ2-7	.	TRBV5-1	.	TGCGCCAGCAGCTTATCCGGGACTGCCTACGAGCAGTACTTC	CASSLSGTAYEQYF
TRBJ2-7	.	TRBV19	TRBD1	TGTGCCAGTAGTATAGAACTCGGGACAGGGGTCCCCTACGAGCAGTACTTC	CASSIELGTGVPYEQYF
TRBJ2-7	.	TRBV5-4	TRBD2	TGTGCCAGCAGCCGGACGGGAGGATCCTACGAGCAGTACTTC	CASSRTGGSYEQYF
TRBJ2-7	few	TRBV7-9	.	TGTGCCAGCAGCCCGGGATTCGAGCAGTACTTC	CASSPGFEQYF
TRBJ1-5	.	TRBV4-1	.	TGCGCCAGCAGCCCGGGGGGAACTGGCAATCAGCCCCAGCATTTT	CASSPGGTGNQPQHF
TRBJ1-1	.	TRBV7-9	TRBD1	TGTGCCAGCAGCCTAACGGACAGGGACCCTGAAGCTTTCTTT	CASSLTDRDPEAFF
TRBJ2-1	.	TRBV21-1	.	TGTGCCAGCAGCAAAGCCCCTTTTTACAATGAGCAGTTCTTC	CASSKAPFYNEQFF
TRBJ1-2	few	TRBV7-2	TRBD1	TGTGCCAGCAGCGGAGGGGGGACAGGGAAAAAGTATGGCTACACCTTC	CASSGGGTGKKYGYTF
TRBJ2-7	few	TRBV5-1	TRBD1	TGCGCCAGCAGCTTGGGACAGGGGGTTTACGAGCAGTACTTC	CASSLGQGVYEQYF
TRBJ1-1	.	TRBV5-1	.	TGCGCCAGCAGCGACCAGGGGCAGGACACTGAAGCTTTCTTT	CASSDQGQDTEAFF
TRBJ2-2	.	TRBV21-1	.	TGTGCCAGCAGCGTTCGCCGGGACAGACCGAACACCGGGGAGCTGTTTTTT	CASSVRRDRPNTGELFF
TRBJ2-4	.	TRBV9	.	TGTGCCAGCAGCGTAGGGGGCGCCAAAAACATTCAGTACTTC	CASSVGGAKNIQYF
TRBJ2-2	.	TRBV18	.	TGTGCCAGCTCACCCCAGGGCGGATCGAACACCGGGGAGCTGTTTTTT	CASSPQGGSNTGELFF
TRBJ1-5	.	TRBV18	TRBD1	TGTGCCAGCTCACCAAACAGGGGCGGTCAGCCCCAGCATTTT	CASSPNRGGQPQHF
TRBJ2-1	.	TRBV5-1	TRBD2	TGCGCCAGCAGCTATGGACTAGCGGGACCTAATGAGCAGTTCTTC	CASSYGLAGPNEQFF
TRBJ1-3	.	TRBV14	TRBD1	TGTGCCAGCAGCCCCTGGGACAGCACCTCCCAAAACACCATATATTTT	CASSPWDSTSQNTIYF
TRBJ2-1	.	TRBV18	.	TGTGCCAGCTCACCGACGGCCACGAGCTCCTACAATGAGCAGTTCTTC	CASSPTATSSYNEQFF
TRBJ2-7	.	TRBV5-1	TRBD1	TGCGCCAGCAGCTTGGCACAGGGGAGCTCCTACGAGCAGTACTTC	CASSLAQGSSYEQYF
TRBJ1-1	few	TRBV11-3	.	TGTGCCAGCAGCCCGATCAGGGCCCCTGAAGCTTTCTTT	CASSPIRAPEAFF
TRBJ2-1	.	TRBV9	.	TGTGCCAGCAGCGTACGGGACTACAATGAGCAGTTCTTC	CASSVRDYNEQFF
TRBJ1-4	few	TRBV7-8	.	TGTGCCAGCAGCTTGTCAGAGGGGACTAATGAAAAACTGTTTTTT	CASSLSEGTNEKLFF
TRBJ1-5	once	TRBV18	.	TGTGCCAGCTCACGATGGGGGGCGAATCAGCCCCAGCATTTT	CASSRWGANQPQHF
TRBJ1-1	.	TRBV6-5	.	TGTGCCAGCAGTTACGGCCAGGGTTACATGAACACTGAAGCTTTCTTT	CASSYGQGYMNTEAFF
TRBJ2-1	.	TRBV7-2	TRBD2	TGTGCCAGCAGCGATAGCGGGAGGGTTTACAATGAGCAGTTCTTC	CASSDSGRVYNEQFF
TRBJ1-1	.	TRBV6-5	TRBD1	TGTGCCAGCAGTCTGGACAGGGGTACTGAAGCTTTCTTT	CASSLDRGTEAFF
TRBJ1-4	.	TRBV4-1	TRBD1	TGCGCCAGCAACAGGGGAGTTTCTGAAAAACTGTTTTTT	CASNRGVSEKLFF
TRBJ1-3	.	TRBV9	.	TGTGCCAGCAGCGTAGCTACACACGGAAACACCATATATTTT	CASSVATHGNTIYF
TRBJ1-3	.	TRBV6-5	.	TGTGCCAGCAGGGGTAGATCGTCTGGAAACACCATATATTTT	CASRGRSSGNTIYF
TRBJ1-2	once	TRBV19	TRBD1	TGTGCCAGTAGTATAGACCGGGACAGGGCGGCTTATTGGTATGGCTACACCTTC	CASSIDRDRAAYWYGYTF
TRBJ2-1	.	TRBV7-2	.	TGTGCCAGCAGTACTAGCAGGTCCTACAATGAGCAGTTCTTC	CASSTSRSYNEQFF
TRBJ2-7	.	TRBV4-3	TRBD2	TGCGCCAGCAGCCAAGGGACTAGCGGTCCCTACGAGCAGTACTTC	CASSQGTSGPYEQYF
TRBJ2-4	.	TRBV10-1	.	TGCGCCAGCAGTGATCCAACAGGGAGAGGCATTCAGTACTTC	CASSDPTGRGIQYF
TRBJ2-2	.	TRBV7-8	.	TGTGCCAGCAGGGCGGGAAGGACGCTGAACACCGGGGAGCTGTTTTTT	CASRAGRTLNTGELFF
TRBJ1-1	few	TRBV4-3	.	TGCGCCAGCAGCCAAAACGGGGGCCTCGCTGAAGCTTTCTTT	CASSQNGGLAEAFF
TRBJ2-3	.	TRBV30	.	TGTGCCTGGAGACCGATAGGTGGGAGTACAGATACGCAGTATTTT	CAWRPIGGSTDTQYF